This is a list of T cell receptor beta chains from one sample in a study of OX40 agonist ivuxolimab in advanced cancers. Only in-frame clones appear in the TCRdb table, and some are missing; sequencing was by immunoSEQ multiplex PCR. The table lists 65,000 to 75,000 clones, about 91% of them singletons, with about 0.6% in the top ten. The sample consisted of CD4+ or CD8+ T cells sorted from blood, taken in a trial of the OX40 agonist ivuxolimab. These receptors were obtained from an adult with an advanced solid tumor such as melanoma, head and neck, liver or kidney cancer. Each CDR3 is given with its conserved first and last residue. A D gene is named only where the DNA matches it firmly. Size values are once, few and many counts, or a class for expanded clones, and some rows have none.

>NA|TRBJ1-2|TRBV11-2|TRBD1
TGTGCCAGCAGTCTCGACAGGGCTCTGGGCTACACCTTC
CASSLDRALGYTF
>once|TRBJ2-1|TRBV5-1|TRBD1
TGCGCCAGCAGCATACCCGGGACAGGGGGCAACAATGAGCAGTTCTTC
CASSIPGTGGNNEQFF
>NA|TRBJ2-5|TRBV29-1|TRBD2
TGCAGCGTTGAATCGGGGGGGACCCAGTACTTC
CSVESGGTQYF
>NA|TRBJ2-5|TRBV2|NA
TGTGCCAGCAGTGTGCCGACGGACGGTGCCATAAGGTACTTC
CASSVPTDGAIRYF
>NA|TRBJ2-3|TRBV28|NA
TGTGCCAGCACCGATGGGGGGGGCTTCCTCGATACGCAGTATTTT
CASTDGGGFLDTQYF
>NA|TRBJ2-1|TRBV6-1|TRBD2
TGTGCCAGCAAGGGGAGCGGGGGGACTAATGAGCAGTTCTTC
CASKGSGGTNEQFF
>NA|TRBJ2-1|TRBV19|TRBD1
TGTGCCACCCCACCGGGACAGGGGCATGAGCAGTTCTTC
CATPPGQGHEQFF
>NA|TRBJ1-2|TRBV5-1|NA
TGCGCCAGCAGCTTCCTACTGGGCAGTTATGGCTACACCTTC
CASSFLLGSYGYTF
>NA|TRBJ2-3|TRBV27|NA
TGTGCCAGCAGTACCACAGATACGCAGTATTTT
CASSTTDTQYF
>NA|TRBJ1-2|TRBV5-1|TRBD1
TGCGCCAGCAGCTCGACTACAGGGGGAATTGGCTACACCTTC
CASSSTTGGIGYTF
>NA|TRBJ2-3|TRBV6-5|NA
TGTGCCAGCACTTCGACGGCAGATACGCAGTATTTT
CASTSTADTQYF
>NA|TRBJ1-5|TRBV19|NA
TGTGCCAGTAGTACACAAGTAAGTCAGCCCCAGCATTTT
CASSTQVSQPQHF
>NA|TRBJ1-5|TRBV6-6|NA
TGTGCCAGCAGTCCAACCACAGGTAATCAGCCCCAGCATTTT
CASSPTTGNQPQHF
>NA|TRBJ1-2|TRBV11-2|NA
TGTGCCAGCAGCTTAGATCAAAAGGGGCTAAGCTACACCTTC
CASSLDQKGLSYTF
>few|TRBJ1-1|TRBV10-1|NA
TGCGCCAGACCGAACCCTGGCCCCATAATCCCTGAAGCTTTCTTT
CARPNPGPIIPEAFF
>NA|TRBJ2-4|TRBV28|NA
TGTGCCAGCGAGGAGGGGTCCAAAAACATTCAGTACTTC
CASEEGSKNIQYF
>NA|TRBJ2-5|TRBV11-2|TRBD1
TGTGCCAGCAGCCGCCGAACAGGGGAAGAGACCCAGTACTTC
CASSRRTGEETQYF
>NA|TRBJ1-2|TRBV29-1|NA
TGCAGCGTTGGGGGGACCGGACAATCTTTC
CSVGGTGQSF
>NA|TRBJ1-4|TRBV19|NA
TGTGCCAGTAATCGCGGTCAGGGAGGCGAAAAACTGTTTTTT
CASNRGQGGEKLFF
>NA|TRBJ1-6|TRBV27|NA
TGTGCCAGCAGTTTTGGGAATTCACCCCTCCACTTT
CASSFGNSPLHF
>NA|TRBJ1-1|TRBV5-8|NA
TGTGCCAGCAGCCAAAGACAGGTAGAGGCTGAAGCTTTCTTT
CASSQRQVEAEAFF
>NA|TRBJ1-2|TRBV4-1|NA
TGCGCCAGCAGCCATGCCCTAACGGTCACCTATGGCTACACCTTC
CASSHALTVTYGYTF
>NA|TRBJ1-2|TRBV5-1|NA
TGCGCCAGCAGCTTGGCTGGCAGGGGATCCTATGGCTACACCTTC
CASSLAGRGSYGYTF
>NA|TRBJ2-7|TRBV7-2|TRBD2
TGTGCCAGCAGCTTAATTGGCGGGGGCTCCTACGAGCAGTACTTC
CASSLIGGGSYEQYF
>NA|TRBJ2-7|TRBV6-6|TRBD2
TGTGCCAGCAGCCCGGGACTAGCGGGGTACGAGCAGTACTTC
CASSPGLAGYEQYF
>NA|TRBJ2-5|TRBV7-9|TRBD2
TGTGCCAGCAGCAGATCTGGGCAGCGGGGGGGCCGGGAGACCCAGTACTTC
CASSRSGQRGGRETQYF
>many|TRBJ2-2|TRBV5-1|TRBD1
TGCGCCAGCAGCTTGGGGGACAGTTCGAACACCGGGGAGCTGTTTTTT
CASSLGDSSNTGELFF
>NA|TRBJ1-1|TRBV29-1|NA
TGCAGCGTTGTTCGGCAGGTTACTGAAGCTTTCTTT
CSVVRQVTEAFF
>NA|TRBJ2-5|TRBV27|NA
TGTGCCAGCAGGCTACAAGAGACCCAGTACTTC
CASRLQETQYF
>NA|TRBJ2-1|TRBV7-2|NA
TGTGCCAGCAGCTTTCTCCGGGGGCCTGCCAATGAGCAGTTCTTC
CASSFLRGPANEQFF
>NA|TRBJ1-1|TRBV6-1|NA
TGTGCCAGCAGTGTGGAGGAGGGGAACACTGAAGCTTTCTTT
CASSVEEGNTEAFF
>NA|TRBJ2-5|TRBV28|TRBD2
TGTGCCAGCTCGGGGGGTGGGGAGACCCAGTACTTC
CASSGGGETQYF
>once|TRBJ1-1|TRBV6-5|NA
TGTGCCAGCAACAAAGGGGGAGGGAACACTGAAGCTTTCTTT
CASNKGGGNTEAFF
>NA|TRBJ2-7|TRBV14|TRBD1
TGTGCCAGCAGCCCTGACAGGGCGCGGCAGTACTTC
CASSPDRARQYF
>NA|TRBJ2-2|TRBV5-1|NA
TGCGCCAGCAGCTTGCTAACAGGAGGCAACACCGGGGAGCTGTTTTTT
CASSLLTGGNTGELFF
>NA|TRBJ2-1|TRBV11-2|NA
TGTGCCAGCGTCTGGGGGGCCTCCGTCGCCTACAATGAGCAGTTCTTC
CASVWGASVAYNEQFF
>NA|TRBJ2-1|TRBV6-6|NA
TGTGCCAGCAGTTACCCGGAAAATGAGCAGTTCTTC
CASSYPENEQFF
>NA|TRBJ1-2|TRBV27|NA
TGTGCCAGCAGTCGAACAGGGTTTGATCGGGGCTACACCTTC
CASSRTGFDRGYTF
>NA|TRBJ1-6|TRBV6-1|TRBD1
TGTGCCAGCAGGGGGGGACAGTACTATAATTCACCCCTCCACTTT
CASRGGQYYNSPLHF
>NA|TRBJ2-5|TRBV2|TRBD2
TGTGCCAGCAGTCCCACTAGCGGGGGCGGGGAGACCCAGTACTTC
CASSPTSGGGETQYF
>few|TRBJ2-2|TRBV13|NA
TGTGCCAGCAGCTTAGGCCGGGGTAGGGCTACCGGGGAGCTGTTTTTT
CASSLGRGRATGELFF
>NA|TRBJ2-3|TRBV9|NA
TGTGCCAGCAGCACAGGGACCACAGATACGCAGTATTTT
CASSTGTTDTQYF
>NA|TRBJ1-6|TRBV5-8|NA
TGTGCCAGCAGCTTTTCGGGGACTAATTCACCCCTCCACTTT
CASSFSGTNSPLHF
>once|TRBJ1-3|TRBV11-2|TRBD1
TGTGCCAGCAGCCCCCGAGTGGTACAGGGGGCCGGAAACACCATATATTTT
CASSPRVVQGAGNTIYF
>NA|TRBJ2-5|TRBV9|NA
TGTGCCAGCAGCCCTCGAATCGGGGGTGGAGAGACCCAGTACTTC
CASSPRIGGGETQYF
>NA|TRBJ2-2|TRBV9|NA
TGTGCCAGCAGCGTAGTTGAGGGGTTGAACACCGGGGAGCTGTTTTTT
CASSVVEGLNTGELFF
>NA|TRBJ1-2|TRBV7-8|TRBD1
TGTGCCAGCAGCTTGACAGGGTATGGCTACACCTTC
CASSLTGYGYTF
>NA|TRBJ1-1|TRBV7-2|NA
TGTGCCAGCAGCTCTCCCCGGCCAGTGCGACAGGCCTCTGAAGCTTTCTTT
CASSSPRPVRQASEAFF